A few counts support the clone carrying this T cell receptor beta chain. The data were taken from a study of beta chain features in type 1 diabetes. Deletions cut 3 bases from V and 2 bases from J, with 16 bases between. This CDR3 comprises 16 residues. Germline V gene data show CDR1 as KGHSH and CDR2 as LQKENI. Expressed TCRB transcripts were sequenced, since all the RNA that had been isolated was reverse transcribed. Data came from immunoSEQ multiplex PCR; TCRdb stores just in-frame clones and leaves some out. This table has 900,000 or so clones, around a sixth appearing once. The chain recombines TRBV18 with TRBJ1-2, with a weak D call TRBD1 (5 bases). Material for sequencing was naive CD4+ T cells from blood. The clonotype was recovered from a woman in her late teens or twenties in good health. The CDR3 protein is CASSPTPGRANYGYTF. CDR3 DNA: TGTGCCAGCTCACCGACTCCGGGCAGGGCCAACTATGGCTACACCTTC.